Listed here are 27 T cell receptor beta chains from one sample, sequenced in a study of cytomegalovirus exposure and HLA in healthy donors. The PCR employed 60 Vbeta primers together with 13 Jbeta primers. TCRdb's copy holds only in-frame clones and misses some; the assay was immunoSEQ multiplex PCR. The sample yields around 200,000 clones, approximately 80% seen once. The specimen was PBMCs. These receptors were obtained from a woman between 45 and 60 years old in good health and CMV-seropositive.

This chain joins TRBV10-3 and TRBJ1-3; D might be TRBD1 (6 bases). Germline-derived CDR1 and CDR2 are ENHRY and SYGVKD. The V end was cut by 4 bases, the J end by 8 bases, with 18 bases between. This CDR3 contains 15 residues. The CDR3 DNA is TGTGCCATCAGTGGAGAGGTTTCTCCAGGGGACACCATATATTTT. Translated: CAISGEVSPGDTIYF.

This clone came up once. The chain uses TRBV7-9 and TRBJ2-7; D might be TRBD1 (5 bases). From germline, CDR1 is SEHNR and CDR2 FQNEAQ (reference sequence). The CDR3 extends over 12 amino acids. Deletions cut 2 bases from V and 6 bases from J, with 8 bases between. CDR3 DNA: TGTGCCAGCAGCTTATCAGGGATCGAGCAGTACTTC. As protein: CASSLSGIEQYF.

This clone showed up just once. J is TRBJ1-2 and V is TRBV15; 7 bases align to TRBD1. The CDR3 is 13 residues long. J lost 3 bases, V lost 4 bases, and 2 bases had no gene match. Germline-derived CDR1 and CDR2 are LNHNV and YYDKDF (reference sequence). The CDR3 nucleotides read TGTGCCACCAGCATCGGGACAGACTATGGCTACACCTTC. Residues: CATSIGTDYGYTF.

Concerning this clone itself: One end of the junction varies from germline; a read error may be responsible. In the same sample, other DNA sequences code for this CDR3. The CDR3 region is CASSIGLAVYQETQYF. The CDR3 DNA reads as TGTGCCAGTAGTATTGGGCTAGCGGTCTACCAAGAGACCCAATACTTC. V is TRBV19 and J is TRBJ2-5; 7 nucleotides align to TRBD2. The CDR3 is 16 residues long. CDR1 is LNHDA and CDR2 is SQIVND in the germline V gene (reference sequence).

This chain links TRBV7-9 with TRBJ2-7; 8 positions agree with TRBD1. Germline-derived CDR1 and CDR2 are SEHNR and FQNEAQ (reference sequence). The CDR3 sequence is 15 residues long. With V trimmed by 5 bases and J by 0 bases, 6 bases remained unmatched. Here the CDR3 reads CASSQIGQGSYEQYF. In DNA form, the CDR3 reads TGTGCCAGCAGCCAAATTGGACAGGGCTCCTACGAGCAGTACTTC.

The rearrangement links TRBV18 to TRBJ1-2; D may be TRBD1 (6 bases). The ends were cut back, 5 bases at V and 4 bases at J, with 14 bases in the middle. The CDR3 is 14 amino acids. CDR1 KGHSH and CDR2 LQKENI come from the germline V gene. CDR3 sequence reads: CASSEGGNLYGYTF. CDR3 DNA: TGTGCCAGCTCAGAGGGGGGGAATCTCTATGGCTACACCTTC.

V is TRBV5-4 and J is TRBJ1-6, with D perhaps TRBD1 (6 bases). Germline loops: CDR1 SGHNT, CDR2 YYREEE (reference sequence). The CDR3 length is 13 residues. Trimming stripped 6 bases from V and 5 bases from J, with 9 bases between. DNA for the CDR3: TGTGCCAGCAAAGCAGGGGATAATTCACCCCTCCACTTT. Encoded protein: CASKAGDNSPLHF. Supplemented by reference TRBV5-4 and TRBJ1-6, the full variable domain reads ETGVTQSPTHLIKTRGQQVTLRCSSQSGHNTVSWYQQALGQGPQFIFQYYREEENGRGNFPPRFSGLQFPNYSSELNVNALELDDSALYLCASKAGDNSPLHFGNGTRLTVT.

The rearrangement joins TRBV11-3 to TRBJ2-3; TRBD2 matches 8 bases. After removal of 1 base from V and 0 bases from J, the junction contained 6 bases not matched to a gene. Germline V gene data show CDR1 as SGHNT and CDR2 as YENEEA. The CDR3 totals 17 residues. CDR3 DNA: TGTGCCAGCAGCTTAGGGGGAGCGGGGGTGAGCACAGATACGCAGTATTTT. Amino acid sequence: CASSLGGAGVSTDTQYF.

The chain recombines TRBV11-2 with TRBJ2-3; possibly TRBD1 for D (6 bases). V lost 1 base to trimming and J lost 3 bases, with 17 bases between them. The CDR3 runs to 17 residues. CDR1 is SGHAT and CDR2 is FQNNGV in the germline V gene. CDR3 loop: CASSLGGPGQGTDTQYF. The CDR3 nucleotides read TGTGCCAGCAGCTTAGGGGGGCCCGGTCAGGGTACAGATACGCAGTATTTT.

This chain links TRBV29-1 with TRBJ1-1; unclear D gene. There are 13 residues in the CDR3. CDR1 and CDR2 (germline): SQVTM, ANQGSEA. V was clipped by 6 bases and J by 1 base, with 12 bases between them. The CDR3 DNA follows: TGCAGCGTCGCGGTGAGGCAGAACACTGAAGCTTTCTTT. Amino acid sequence: CSVAVRQNTEAFF.

The chain is built from TRBV4-1 and TRBJ1-5; 7 nucleotides line up with TRBD1. With V trimmed by 4 bases and J by 5 bases, 5 bases remained unmatched. CDR1 is MGHRA, CDR2 YSYEKL, per germline. The CDR3 runs 14 residues. The CDR3: CASSLEDRDQPQHF. The CDR3 DNA reads TGCGCCAGCAGCCTTGAAGACAGGGATCAGCCCCAGCATTTT.

The chain carries TRBV28 and TRBJ2-1; perhaps TRBD2 as D (6 bases). Germline CDR1 and CDR2: MDHEN and SYDVKM. The length of the CDR3 is 15 residues. V was cut by 4 bases and J by 7 bases, with 17 bases left in between. The CDR3 reads CASSSGTLGGNEQFF. Here the CDR3 DNA reads TGTGCCAGCAGTTCCGGGACGCTTGGGGGGAATGAGCAGTTCTTC. The full variable domain, in which reference TRBV28 and TRBJ2-1 provide the parts outside the CDR3, is DVKVTQSSRYLVKRTGEKVFLECVQDMDHENMFWYRQDPGLGLRLIYFSYDVKMKEKGDIPEGYSVSREKKERFSLILESASTNQTSMYLCASSSGTLGGNEQFFGPGTRLTVL.

The rearrangement links TRBV6-1 to TRBJ1-2, with 11 bases fitting TRBD1. J was trimmed by 5 bases and V by 2 bases; bases with no gene match: 10. Germline-derived CDR1 and CDR2 are MNHNS and SASEGT. CDR3 size: 17 residues. The CDR3 sequence: CASSELAGTGGRYGYTF. The CDR3 bases are TGTGCCAGCAGTGAATTGGCCGGGACAGGGGGAAGATATGGCTACACCTTC.

The rearrangement uses TRBV5-1 and TRBJ1-2, with 7 bases identical to TRBD1. The trim removed 2 bases at V and 0 bases at J, leaving 7 bases unmatched. The germline V gene has CDR1 SGHRS and CDR2 YFSETQ. This CDR3 has 16 residues. The CDR3 loop is CASSFNIGGTNYGYTF. The CDR3 DNA follows: TGCGCCAGCAGCTTTAATATAGGGGGCACTAACTATGGCTACACCTTC.

The rearrangement links TRBV6-6 to TRBJ2-1, with 11 bases that match TRBD2. CDR3 size: 15 residues. Unmatched junction bases numbered 4, after V lost 5 bases and J lost 4 bases. Germline V gene data show CDR1 as MNHNY and CDR2 as SVGAGI (reference sequence). For the CDR3, the DNA is TGTGCCAGCAGTAATAGCGGGGGGGCTTACAATGAGCAGTTCTTC. Translating gives CASSNSGGAYNEQFF.

This clone was detected only a few times. The V gene is TRBV30, the J gene TRBJ1-2; maybe TRBD1 (5 bases). CDR1 and CDR2 (germline): GTSNPN, SVGIG (reference sequence). V lost 5 bases and J lost 2, with 12 bases in between. CDR3 length: 13 residues. The CDR3 sequence is CAWGGGRNYGYTF. The CDR3 DNA reads TGTGCCTGGGGGGGAGGGCGAAACTATGGCTACACCTTC. The full variable domain, with the rest looked up from reference TRBV30 and TRBJ1-2, is SQTIHQWPATLVQPVGSPLSLECTVEGTSNPNLYWYRQAAGRGLQLLFYSVGIGQISSEVPQNLSASRPQDRQFILSSKKLLLSDSGFYLCAWGGGRNYGYTFGSGTRLTVV.

The chain carries TRBV5-1 and TRBJ2-5, with D uncertain. Germline loops: CDR1 SGHRS, CDR2 YFSETQ. The CDR3 is 16 amino acids. V gave up 0 bases and J gave up 4 bases, with 16 bases separating them. The chain's CDR3 is CASSLAGGSGPETQYF. In DNA form, the CDR3 reads TGCGCCAGCAGCTTGGCCGGCGGATCTGGTCCAGAGACCCAGTACTTC. Full variable domain (rest looked up from reference TRBV5-1 and TRBJ2-5): KAGVTQTPRYLIKTRGQQVTLSCSPISGHRSVSWYQQTPGQGLQFLFEYFSETQRNKGNFPGRFSGRQFSNSRSEMNVSTLELGDSALYLCASSLAGGSGPETQYFGPGTRLLVL.

The chain combines TRBV7-9 with TRBJ1-5; TRBD1 is a possible D gene (5 bases). Germline CDR1 and CDR2: SEHNR and FQNEAQ (reference sequence). The CDR3 contains 14 residues. Trimming stripped 3 bases from V and 4 bases from J, with 10 bases between. The CDR3 protein is CASSLRTGNQPQHF. The CDR3 DNA follows: TGTGCCAGCAGCTTGAGAACAGGTAATCAGCCCCAGCATTTT.

CDR3 nucleotides: TGTGCCAGCAGCCACAGACAGGGAGGCTATGGCTACACCTTC. It specifies CASSHRQGGYGYTF. V is TRBV14 and J is TRBJ1-2, with 7 bases fitting TRBD1. The CDR3 sequence is 14 residues long. J was trimmed by 4 bases and V by 3 bases; bases with no gene match: 5. The germline CDR1 and CDR2 sequences are SGHDN and FVKESK.

The chain joins TRBV19 to TRBJ2-5; 7 positions match TRBD2. Per germline, CDR1 LNHDA and CDR2 SQIVND (reference sequence). This CDR3 has 15 residues. V shed 7 bases, J shed 1 base, and the junction held 9 bases outside the gene matches. The CDR3 loop is CASTGGGSVQETQYF. CDR3 DNA sequence: TGTGCCAGTACTGGCGGGGGATCAGTCCAAGAGACCCAGTACTTC. The full variable domain, with the rest looked up from reference TRBV19 and TRBJ2-5, is DGGITQSPKYLFRKEGQNVTLSCEQNLNHDAMYWYRQDPGQGLRLIYYSQIVNDFQKGDIAEGYSVSREKKESFPLTVTSAQKNPTAFYLCASTGGGSVQETQYFGPGTRLLVL.

The chain carries TRBV10-3 and TRBJ1-1; D unclear. The CDR3 runs 14 residues. CDR1 and CDR2 (germline): ENHRY, SYGVKD. The V end lost 4 bases, the J end lost 4 bases, and 13 bases lay between the germline ends. Here the CDR3 DNA reads TGTGCCATCAGTGTCGGCACGGGGATCACTGAAGCTTTCTTT. Translating gives CAISVGTGITEAFF.

Note on this clone: Mismatch with germline at one junction end may stem from a read error. This chain connects TRBV7-7 to TRBJ2-2; 11 bases fit TRBD2. The CDR3 has 15 residues. Germline assignment: CDR1 SSHAT and CDR2 FNYEAQ (reference sequence). CDR3 in amino acids: CASSPGTSGPGELFF. CDR3 sequence (DNA): TGTGCTAGCAGCCCCGGGACTAGCGGTCCCGGGGAGCTGTTTTTT. Full variable domain (missing parts from reference TRBV7-7 and TRBJ2-2): GAGVSQSPRYKVTKRGQDVTLRCDPISSHATLYWYQQALGQGPEFLTYFNYEAQPDKSGLPSDRFSAERPEGSISTLTIQRTEQRDSAMYRCASSPGTSGPGELFFGEGSRLTVL.

The rearrangement uses TRBV9 and TRBJ2-5, with D possibly being TRBD2 (6 bases). Germline CDR1 SGDLS, CDR2 YYNGEE. The CDR3 spans 15 residues. Trimming pared 0 bases from V and 5 bases from J, leaving 14 bases between. The CDR3 region has the DNA TGTGCCAGCAGCGTAGATAATAGCGGCCTTGAGACCCAGTACTTC. This encodes CASSVDNSGLETQYF.

A few counts support this clone. The chain recombines TRBV7-2 with TRBJ2-5; weak D call: TRBD1 (6 bases). The germline V and J ends were trimmed by 3 bases and 7 bases, with 18 bases remaining between them. Germline V gene lookup returns CDR1 SGHTA and CDR2 FQGNSA. The CDR3 contains 15 residues. CDR3 residues: CASSFDRPPRGTQYF. The DNA for the CDR3 is TGTGCCAGCAGCTTTGACAGGCCCCCCCGGGGGACCCAGTACTTC. Variable domain in full (rest from reference TRBV7-2 and TRBJ2-5): GAGVSQSPSNKVTEKGKDVELRCDPISGHTALYWYRQSLGQGLEFLIYFQGNSAPDKSGLPSDRFSAERTGGSVSTLTIQRTQQEDSAVYLCASSFDRPPRGTQYFGPGTRLLVL.

This clone was picked up one time. J is TRBJ2-1 and V is TRBV5-1, with 8 bases identical to TRBD2. Germline V CDR1 and CDR2: SGHRS, YFSETQ. The CDR3 totals 16 residues. The junction had 8 bases not matched to a gene; V was cut back by 4 bases and J by 2 bases. The CDR3 loop reads CASSPQLAVAYNEQFF. The CDR3 DNA is TGCGCCAGCAGCCCCCAACTAGCGGTGGCCTACAATGAGCAGTTCTTC.

The genes are TRBV14 and TRBJ2-3; 11 bases line up with TRBD2. The CDR3 runs 15 residues. Losses at the gene ends were 4 bases for V and 6 bases for J; bases not matched to a gene: 6. Per the germline V gene, CDR1 is SGHDN and CDR2 is FVKESK. CDR3 region: CASSLSGGAWDTQYF. CDR3 nucleotide sequence: TGTGCCAGCAGCCTTAGCGGGGGGGCCTGGGATACGCAGTATTTT.

The CDR3 DNA reads TGCGCCAGCAGCCAAGATCAGGGTACGGGTCGACCCCAGCATTTT. This encodes CASSQDQGTGRPQHF. The rearrangement uses TRBV4-3 and TRBJ1-5; possible D gene TRBD1, 5 bases. Trimming pared 0 bases from V and 10 bases from J, leaving 16 bases between. The CDR3 totals 15 residues. CDR1 LGHNA and CDR2 YSLEER come from the germline V gene.